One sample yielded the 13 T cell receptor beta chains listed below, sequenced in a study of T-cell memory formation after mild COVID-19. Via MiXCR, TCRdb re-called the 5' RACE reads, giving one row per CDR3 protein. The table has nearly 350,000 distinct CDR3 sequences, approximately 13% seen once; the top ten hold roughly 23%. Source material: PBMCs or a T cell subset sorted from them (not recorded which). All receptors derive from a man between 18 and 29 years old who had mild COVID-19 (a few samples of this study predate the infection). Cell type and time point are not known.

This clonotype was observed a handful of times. CDR3 residues: CASSYDGTFYEQYF. The CDR3 DNA follows: TGTGCCAGCAGTTACGACGGGACATTCTACGAGCAGTACTTC. The rearrangement uses TRBV6-2 or TRBV6-3 and TRBJ2-7, with D possibly being TRBD1 (6 bases). V gave up 2 bases and J gave up 3 bases, with 11 bases separating them. The CDR3 runs to 14 residues. Germline CDR1 and CDR2: MNHEY and SVGEGT.

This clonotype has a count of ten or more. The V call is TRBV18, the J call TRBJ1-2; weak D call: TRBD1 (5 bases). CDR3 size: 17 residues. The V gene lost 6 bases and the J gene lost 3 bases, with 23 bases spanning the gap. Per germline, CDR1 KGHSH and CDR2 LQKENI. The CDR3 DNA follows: TGTGCCAGCTCGACAGATTCATTAGGGAGATCGGACTATGGCTACACCTTC. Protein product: CASSTDSLGRSDYGYTF.

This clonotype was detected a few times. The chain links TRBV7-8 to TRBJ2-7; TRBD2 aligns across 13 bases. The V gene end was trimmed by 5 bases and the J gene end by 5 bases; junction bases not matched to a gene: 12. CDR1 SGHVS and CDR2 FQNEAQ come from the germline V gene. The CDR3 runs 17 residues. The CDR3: CASSALLAGGWFNEQYV. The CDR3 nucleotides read TGTGCCAGCAGCGCGTTACTAGCGGGGGGGTGGTTTAACGAGCAGTACGTC.

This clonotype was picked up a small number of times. CDR3 nucleotides: TGTGCCAGCAGTATAGGGATCGAAGCTTTCTTT. It yields the protein CASSIGIEAFF. The J gene is TRBJ1-1, the V gene TRBV12-3 or TRBV12-4; no clear D gene. The CDR3 has 11 amino acids. V dropped 5 bases and J dropped 8 bases, with 9 bases sitting between them.

The CDR3: CASSGAAGRQETQYF. Written as DNA, the CDR3 is TGTGCCAGCAGTGGGGCGGCGGGGCGGCAAGAGACCCAGTACTTC. The rearrangement joins TRBV7-2 to TRBJ2-5; possible D gene TRBD2, 6 bases. Trimming removed 6 bases at V and 2 bases at J, with 16 bases between. Germline V CDR1 and CDR2: SGHTA, FQGNSA. This CDR3 has 15 amino acids.

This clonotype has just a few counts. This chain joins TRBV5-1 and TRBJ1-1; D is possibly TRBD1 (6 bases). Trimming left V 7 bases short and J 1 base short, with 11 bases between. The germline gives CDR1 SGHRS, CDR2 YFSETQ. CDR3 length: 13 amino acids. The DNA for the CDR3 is TGCGCCAGCGGGGGCGATCAGAACACTGAAGCTTTCTTT. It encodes CASGGDQNTEAFF. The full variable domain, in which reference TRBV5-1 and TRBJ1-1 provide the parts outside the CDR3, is KAGVTQTPRYLIKTRGQQVTLSCSPISGHRSVSWYQQTPGQGLQFLFEYFSETQRNKGNFPGRFSGRQFSNSRSEMNVSTLELGDSALYLCASGGDQNTEAFFGQGTRLTVV.

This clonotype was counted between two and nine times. The CDR3 region is CASSRRDDGHNQPQHF. CDR3 nucleotides: TGCGCCAGCAGCCGTAGAGATGACGGTCACAATCAGCCCCAGCATTTT. The chain is built from TRBV4-1 and TRBJ1-5; D not certain. The CDR3 runs 16 residues. Deletions cut 4 bases from V and 3 bases from J, with 16 bases between. Germline assignment: CDR1 MGHRA and CDR2 YSYEKL.

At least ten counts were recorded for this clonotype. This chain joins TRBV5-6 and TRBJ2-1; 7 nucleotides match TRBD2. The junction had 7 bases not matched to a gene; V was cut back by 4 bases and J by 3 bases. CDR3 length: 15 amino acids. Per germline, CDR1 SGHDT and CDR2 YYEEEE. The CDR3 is CASSPKSGDYNEQFF. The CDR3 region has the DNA TGTGCCAGCAGCCCTAAAAGCGGGGACTACAATGAGCAGTTCTTC. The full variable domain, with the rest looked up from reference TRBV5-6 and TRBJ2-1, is DAGVTQSPTHLIKTRGQQVTLRCSPKSGHDTVSWYQQALGQGPQFIFQYYEEEERQRGNFPDRFSGHQFPNYSSELNVNALLLGDSALYLCASSPKSGDYNEQFFGPGTRLTVL.

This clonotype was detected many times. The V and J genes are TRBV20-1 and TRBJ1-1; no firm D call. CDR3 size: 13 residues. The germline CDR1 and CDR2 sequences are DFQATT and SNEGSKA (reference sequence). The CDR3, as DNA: TGCAGCGCCGAGGAGGCAATGAACACTGAAGCTTTCTTT. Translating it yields CSAEEAMNTEAFF.

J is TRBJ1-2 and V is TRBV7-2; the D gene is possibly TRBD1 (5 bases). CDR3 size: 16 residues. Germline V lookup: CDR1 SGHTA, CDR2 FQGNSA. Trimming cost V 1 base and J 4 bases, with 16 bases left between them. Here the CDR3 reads CASSLGGGIGSYGYTF. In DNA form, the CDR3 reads TGTGCCAGCAGCTTAGGGGGGGGGATAGGAAGCTATGGCTACACCTTC.

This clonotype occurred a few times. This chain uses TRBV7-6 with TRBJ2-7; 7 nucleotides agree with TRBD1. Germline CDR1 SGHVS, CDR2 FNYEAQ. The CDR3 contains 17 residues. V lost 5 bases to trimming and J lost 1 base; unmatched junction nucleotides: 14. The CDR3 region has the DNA TGTGCCAGCAGCCAAAAGAGAACAGGGGCCCATTCCTACGAGCAGTACTTC. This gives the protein CASSQKRTGAHSYEQYF.

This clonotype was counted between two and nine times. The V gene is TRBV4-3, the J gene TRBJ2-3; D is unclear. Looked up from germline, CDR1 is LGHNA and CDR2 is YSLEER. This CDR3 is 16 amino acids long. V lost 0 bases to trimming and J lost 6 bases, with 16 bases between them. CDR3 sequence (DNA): TGCGCCAGCAGCCAAGATAGTTGGCGGCGGACGGATACGCAGTATTTT. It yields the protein CASSQDSWRRTDTQYF.

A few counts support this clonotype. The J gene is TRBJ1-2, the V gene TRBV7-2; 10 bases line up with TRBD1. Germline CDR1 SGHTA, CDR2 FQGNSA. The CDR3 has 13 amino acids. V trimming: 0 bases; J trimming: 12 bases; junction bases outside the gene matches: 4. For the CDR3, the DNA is TGTGCCAGCAGCTTAGCCGTGGACAGGGGGAACACCTTC. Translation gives CASSLAVDRGNTF.